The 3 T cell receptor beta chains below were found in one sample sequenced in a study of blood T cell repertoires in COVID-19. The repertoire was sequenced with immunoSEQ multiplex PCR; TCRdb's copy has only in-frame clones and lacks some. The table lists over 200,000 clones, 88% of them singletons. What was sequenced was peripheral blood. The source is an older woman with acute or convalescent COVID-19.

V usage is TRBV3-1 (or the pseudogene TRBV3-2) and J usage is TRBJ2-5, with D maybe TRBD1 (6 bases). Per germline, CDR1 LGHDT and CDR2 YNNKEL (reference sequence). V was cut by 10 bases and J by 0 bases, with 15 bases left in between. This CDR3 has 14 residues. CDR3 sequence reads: CATCRDTYQETQYF. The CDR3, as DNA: TGTGCCACCTGCCGGGACACGTACCAAGAGACCCAGTACTTC.

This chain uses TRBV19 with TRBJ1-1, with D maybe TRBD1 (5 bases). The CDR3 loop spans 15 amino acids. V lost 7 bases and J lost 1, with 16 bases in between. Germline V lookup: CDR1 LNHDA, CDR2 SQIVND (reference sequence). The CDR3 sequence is CASNKSGVKNTEAFF. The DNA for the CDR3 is TGTGCCAGTAATAAATCGGGGGTCAAGAACACTGAAGCTTTCTTT.

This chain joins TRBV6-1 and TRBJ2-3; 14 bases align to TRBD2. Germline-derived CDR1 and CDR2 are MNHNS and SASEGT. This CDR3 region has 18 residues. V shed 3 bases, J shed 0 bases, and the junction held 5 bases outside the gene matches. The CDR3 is CASSEWGLAGASTDTQYF. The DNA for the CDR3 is TGTGCCAGCAGTGAGTGGGGACTAGCGGGGGCCAGCACAGATACGCAGTATTTT.